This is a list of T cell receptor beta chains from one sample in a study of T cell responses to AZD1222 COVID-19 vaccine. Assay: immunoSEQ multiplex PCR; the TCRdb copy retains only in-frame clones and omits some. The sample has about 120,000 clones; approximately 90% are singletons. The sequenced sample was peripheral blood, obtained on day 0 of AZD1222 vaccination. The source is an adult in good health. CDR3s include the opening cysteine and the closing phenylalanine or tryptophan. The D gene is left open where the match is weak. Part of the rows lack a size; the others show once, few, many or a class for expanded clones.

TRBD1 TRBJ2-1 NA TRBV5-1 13 TGCGCCAGCAGAGACAGGGTAGACAATGAGCAGTTCTTC CASRDRVDNEQFF
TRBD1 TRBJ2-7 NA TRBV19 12 TGTGCCAGTACAGGGGGCGAGCACGAGCAGTACTTC CASTGGEHEQYF
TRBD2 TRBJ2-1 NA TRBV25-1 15 TGTGCCAGCAGTGAAATGCTAGCGGGAAGGGATGAGCAGTTCTTC CASSEMLAGRDEQFF
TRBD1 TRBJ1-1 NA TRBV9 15 TGTGCCAGCAGCGTAGGCCATACAGGGGATTCTGAAGCTTTCTTT CASSVGHTGDSEAFF
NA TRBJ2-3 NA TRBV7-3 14 TGTGCCAGCAGCTTAATGGGCAGCACGGATACGCAGTATTTT CASSLMGSTDTQYF
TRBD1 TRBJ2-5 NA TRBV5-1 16 TGCGCCAGCAGCTTCTCGGGGACAGGGTCCCAAGAGACCCAGTACTTC CASSFSGTGSQETQYF
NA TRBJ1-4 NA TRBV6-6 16 TGTGCCAGCAGATCAATTGGGGGGGGAGCGGGTGAAAAACTGTTTTTT CASRSIGGGAGEKLFF
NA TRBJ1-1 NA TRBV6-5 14 TGTGCCAGCAGTTACTCCTCGCTGGGTACTGAAGCTTTCTTT CASSYSSLGTEAFF
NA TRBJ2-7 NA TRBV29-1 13 TGCAGCGTTGCGTCGGTCCGGGGCTACGAGCAGTACTTC CSVASVRGYEQYF
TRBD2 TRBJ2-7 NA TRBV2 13 TGTGCCTGGGCCCTAGCGGGAACCTACGAGCAGTACTTC CAWALAGTYEQYF
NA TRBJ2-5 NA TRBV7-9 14 TGTGCCAGCAGCCCCGGCGGACGGGCAGAGACCCAGTACTTC CASSPGGRAETQYF
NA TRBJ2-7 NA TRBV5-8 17 TGTGCCAGCAGACTGTCACCTGGGGAGACCTACTCCTACGAGCAGTACTTC CASRLSPGETYSYEQYF
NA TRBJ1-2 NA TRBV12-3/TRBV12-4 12 TGTGCCAGCAGTTTACTGGAGGGCCGCTACACCTTC CASSLLEGRYTF
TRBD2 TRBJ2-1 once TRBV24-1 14 TGTGCCACCAGTGATTCTCTGACTAGCGGGGAGCAGTTCTTC CATSDSLTSGEQFF
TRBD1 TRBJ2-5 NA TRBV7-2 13 TGTGCCGCCAGGGGGCAAGGGGAAGAGACCCAGTACTTC CAARGQGEETQYF
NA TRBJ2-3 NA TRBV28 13 TGTGCCAGCAGTACCCCGTCCCTCGATACGCAGTATTTT CASSTPSLDTQYF
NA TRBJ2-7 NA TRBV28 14 TGTGCCAGCAGTGTCCCACCTAACTTCTACGAGCAGTACTTC CASSVPPNFYEQYF
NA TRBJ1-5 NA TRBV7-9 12 TGTGCCAGCAGCTTAGAGGGTCAGCCCCAGCATTTT CASSLEGQPQHF
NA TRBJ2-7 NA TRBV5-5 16 TGTGCCAGCAGCTTGCTCGGTAGCCAGACGTCCCACGAGCAGTACTTC CASSLLGSQTSHEQYF
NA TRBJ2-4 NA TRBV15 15 TGTGCCACGGAGGAGGGAAAAATAGCCAAAAACATTCAGTACTTC CATEEGKIAKNIQYF
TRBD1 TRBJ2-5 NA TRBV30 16 TGTGCCTGGAGCCCGGGGACAGGGGGCCCCCAAGAGACCCAGTACTTC CAWSPGTGGPQETQYF
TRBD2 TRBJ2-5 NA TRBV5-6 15 TGTGCCAGCAGCTTGAGACTAGCGGGGAAAGAGACCCAGTACTTC CASSLRLAGKETQYF
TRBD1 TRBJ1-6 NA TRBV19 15 TGTGCCAGTAGTACGCTGACAGGGGCCAATTCACCCCTCCACTTT CASSTLTGANSPLHF
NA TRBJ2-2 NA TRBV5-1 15 TGCGCCAGCAGCTTAAGGGAATCAGGAACCGGGGAGCTGTTTTTT CASSLRESGTGELFF
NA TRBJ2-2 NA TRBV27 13 TGTGCCAGCAGTTTATCGGGTCCCGGGGAGCTGTTTTTT CASSLSGPGELFF
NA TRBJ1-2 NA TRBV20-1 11 TGCAGTGCCCCCTCAGGGTATGGCTACACCTTC CSAPSGYGYTF
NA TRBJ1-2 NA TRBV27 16 TGTGCCAGCAGACACCACGCAGTTTTGGGGGGCTATGGCTACACCTTC CASRHHAVLGGYGYTF
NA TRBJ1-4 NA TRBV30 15 TGTGCCTGGAGTGCGAAGACAGTTACTAATGAAAAACTGTTTTTT CAWSAKTVTNEKLFF
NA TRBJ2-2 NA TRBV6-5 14 TGTGCCAGCCGCAGGCAGATTAACACCGGGGAGCTGTTTTTT CASRRQINTGELFF
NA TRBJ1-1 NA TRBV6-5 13 TGTGCCAGCAGTTACGAGGGGAAAGTACCAGCTTTCTTT CASSYEGKVPAFF
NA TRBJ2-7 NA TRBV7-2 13 TGTGCCAGCAGCTTCCAAACAGCCTACGAGCAGTACTTC CASSFQTAYEQYF
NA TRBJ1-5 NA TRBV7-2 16 TGTGCCAGCAGCTTAGCCATACCAGGGGCCGGTCAGCCCCAGCATTTT CASSLAIPGAGQPQHF
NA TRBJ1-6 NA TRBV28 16 TGTGCCAGCAGTTTAATGGGGAAAGGACAGTCCTCACCCCTCCACTTT CASSLMGKGQSSPLHF
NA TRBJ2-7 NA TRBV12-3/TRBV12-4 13 TGTGCCAGCAGTTTAATACAGGGTGGGGAGCAGTACTTC CASSLIQGGEQYF
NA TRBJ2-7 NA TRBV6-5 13 TGTGCCAGCCTCTTCCGAGGGGGAGACGAGCAGTACTTC CASLFRGGDEQYF
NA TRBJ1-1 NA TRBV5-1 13 TGCGCCAGCAGCTTCACTAAGAACACTGAAGCTTTCTTT CASSFTKNTEAFF
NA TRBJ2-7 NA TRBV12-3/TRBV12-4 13 TGTGCCAGCAGTGCGACTCTGGCCTACGAGCAGTACTTC CASSATLAYEQYF